A single sample gave rise to the 29 T cell receptor beta chains below, sequenced in a study of shared clonotypes between healthy human individuals. CD45RO-negative, CCR7-positively selected cells formed the naive CD8 fraction, excluding terminally differentiated effector memory CD45RA+ cells. Libraries were prepared by immunoSEQ multiplex PCR; TCRdb keeps only in-frame clonotypes and omits some of them. This sample carries roughly 2,000,000 clones, 85% to 95% of them seen once, and the ten largest clones take around 1%. Sequences were obtained from naive CD8+ T cells sorted from blood. Receptor source: a man younger than 35 in good health.

Points on this clone: Within the sample, other DNA sequences also encode this same CDR3. The chain recombines TRBV27 with TRBJ2-3; the D call may be TRBD1 or TRBD2 (5 bases each). CDR1 is MNHEY, CDR2 SMNVEV, per germline (reference sequence). This CDR3 has 13 residues. Trimming took off 7 bases at V and 4 bases at J, with 12 bases between the two ends. The CDR3 spells CASKALGADTQYF. The CDR3 DNA reads TGTGCCAGCAAGGCGCTGGGGGCAGATACGCAGTATTTT.

This chain's CDR3 is CASSPIPGLVNEQFF. As DNA, the CDR3 is TGTGCCAGCTCACCTATACCGGGACTAGTTAATGAGCAGTTCTTC. This chain joins TRBV18 and TRBJ2-1; 8 nucleotides align to TRBD2. Germline assignment: CDR1 KGHSH and CDR2 LQKENI. The CDR3 sequence is 15 residues long. V was pared by 3 bases and J by 7 bases, with 8 bases of the junction left unmatched.

The chain is built from TRBV19 and TRBJ2-7, with 12 bases that match TRBD2. Germline V gene sequence: CDR1 LNHDA, CDR2 SQIVND (reference sequence). This CDR3 is 15 amino acids long. The V segment lost 2 bases and the J segment 3 bases; nucleotides outside the gene matches: 2. CDR3 DNA: TGTGCCAGTAGTATATGGACTAGCGGGAACTACGAGCAGTACTTC. Translated, it gives CASSIWTSGNYEQYF.

V is TRBV4-1 and J is TRBJ1-3, with TRBD1 identical over 10 bases. V trimming: 4 bases; J trimming: 6 bases; junction bases outside the gene matches: 6. Per the germline V gene, CDR1 is MGHRA and CDR2 is YSYEKL. The CDR3 covers 15 residues. CDR3 region: CASSPPGQGENTIYF. The CDR3 coding sequence is TGCGCCAGCAGCCCACCTGGACAGGGGGAAAACACCATATATTTT.

This clone came up a few times. CDR3 in DNA: TGTGCCAGCTCCCTGGACAGGGGTTCACCCCTCCACTTT. Translated, it gives CASSLDRGSPLHF. This chain joins TRBV18 and TRBJ1-6; 9 bases agree with TRBD1. There are 13 residues in the CDR3. With V trimmed by 6 bases and J by 9 bases, 3 bases remained unmatched. Looked up from germline, CDR1 is KGHSH and CDR2 is LQKENI.

V usage is TRBV5-6 and J usage is TRBJ1-4, with a weak D call TRBD1 (6 bases). V was trimmed by 4 bases and J by 8 bases, leaving 9 bases between them. Germline lookup yields CDR1 SGHDT and CDR2 YYEEEE. The CDR3 is 12 residues long. The CDR3 nucleotides read TGTGCCAGCAGCCGACAGGACGAAAAACTGTTTTTT. Protein sequence: CASSRQDEKLFF.

The J gene is TRBJ2-7, the V gene TRBV5-6, with D possibly matching TRBD2 (6 bases). Trimming pared 4 bases from V and 3 bases from J, leaving 14 bases between. There are 14 residues in the CDR3. From germline, CDR1 is SGHDT and CDR2 YYEEEE. CDR3 protein: CASSAGLMIYEQYF. CDR3 DNA: TGTGCCAGCAGCGCGGGACTCATGATCTACGAGCAGTACTTC.

This sequence joins TRBV18 and TRBJ2-2; the D gene is possibly TRBD2 (5 bases). This CDR3 is built from 17 residues. Trimming took 0 bases from V and 5 from J, leaving 16 bases between them. The germline gives CDR1 KGHSH, CDR2 LQKENI. This chain's CDR3 is CASSPPLIGSGTGELFF. The CDR3 coding sequence is TGTGCCAGCTCACCACCCCTCATAGGGAGTGGGACCGGGGAGCTGTTTTTT.

J is TRBJ2-7 and V is TRBV6-4; maybe TRBD1 (6 bases). Trimming took 8 bases from V and 4 from J, leaving 12 bases between them. The germline V gene encodes CDR1 MRHNA and CDR2 SNTAGT. The length of the CDR3 is 12 residues. The CDR3 sequence is CASLIQGYEQYF. CDR3 DNA sequence: TGTGCCAGCTTAATACAGGGATACGAGCAGTACTTC.

The genes are TRBV5-6 and TRBJ2-2; D unclear. Trimming took off 4 bases at V and 2 bases at J, with 15 bases between the two ends. CDR3 size: 16 residues. Germline V gene lookup returns CDR1 SGHDT and CDR2 YYEEEE. In DNA form, the CDR3 reads TGTGCCAGCAGCCGTCCCGAGTATGGCAACACCGGGGAGCTGTTTTTT. This codes for CASSRPEYGNTGELFF.

The CDR3 sequence: CASSQVGGAANNEQFF. The CDR3 DNA is TGCGCCAGCAGCCAAGTGGGGGGGGCCGCTAACAATGAGCAGTTCTTC. The chain employs TRBV4-3 and TRBJ2-1; perhaps TRBD2 as D (7 bases). CDR3 length: 16 amino acids. Germline V gene data show CDR1 as LGHNA and CDR2 as YSLEER. The V end lost 1 base, the J end lost 5 bases, and 15 bases lay between the germline ends.

The rearrangement links TRBV13 to TRBJ1-5; D gene unclear. The V gene's germline CDR1 is PRHDT and CDR2 FYEKMQ (reference sequence). The CDR3 covers 13 residues. Trimming left V 0 bases short and J 6 bases short, with 6 bases between. In DNA form, the CDR3 reads TGTGCCAGCAGCTTAGGGATCTCTCAGCCCCAGCATTTT. This codes for CASSLGISQPQHF.

The J gene is TRBJ1-1, the V gene TRBV6-1; 8 bases line up with TRBD1. The V gene's germline CDR1 is MNHNS and CDR2 SASEGT. V was pared by 3 bases and J by 1 base, with 1 base of the junction left unmatched. The CDR3 is 14 amino acids. CDR3 amino acids: CASSDRGQNTEAFF. Written as DNA, the CDR3 is TGTGCCAGCAGTGACAGGGGGCAGAACACTGAAGCTTTCTTT.

The chain carries TRBV7-9 and TRBJ2-7; D is tentatively TRBD1 or TRBD2 (5 bases each). Germline V gene data show CDR1 as SEHNR and CDR2 as FQNEAQ (reference sequence). Trimming took 7 bases from V and 5 from J, leaving 18 bases between them. The CDR3 consists of 14 residues. The CDR3 loop reads CASTPRDRGDEQYF. In nucleotides, the CDR3 is TGTGCCAGCACCCCCCGGGACCGCGGAGACGAGCAGTACTTC.

The chain uses TRBV4-1 and TRBJ2-7; D may correspond to TRBD1 or TRBD2 (5 bases each). CDR3 length equals 16 residues. Germline assignment: CDR1 MGHRA and CDR2 YSYEKL. V was cut by 3 bases and J by 3 bases, with 18 bases left in between. CDR3 nucleotide sequence: TGCGCCAGCAGCCACCTCGGGGCAGGGAGATACTACGAGCAGTACTTC. It translates to CASSHLGAGRYYEQYF.

The chain couples TRBV5-1 to TRBJ2-7; maybe TRBD1 (5 bases). The germline V and J ends were trimmed by 0 bases and 11 bases, with 9 bases remaining between them. CDR3 length equals 11 residues. Looked up from germline, CDR1 is SGHRS and CDR2 is YFSETQ. For the CDR3, the DNA is TGCGCCAGCAGCTTGGTTCCAGGGAAGTACTTC. Translating gives CASSLVPGKYF. The variable domain in full, with the rest retrieved from reference TRBV5-1 and TRBJ2-7, is KAGVTQTPRYLIKTRGQQVTLSCSPISGHRSVSWYQQTPGQGLQFLFEYFSETQRNKGNFPGRFSGRQFSNSRSEMNVSTLELGDSALYLCASSLVPGKYFGPGTRLTVT.

This clone was picked up one time. The rearrangement links TRBV9 to TRBJ1-4; D perhaps matches TRBD1 (5 bases). Germline lookup yields CDR1 SGDLS and CDR2 YYNGEE. CDR3 length: 16 amino acids. Trimming took 3 bases from V and 3 from J, leaving 15 bases between them. The CDR3 sequence: CASSEAIDRANEKLFF. The CDR3, as DNA: TGTGCCAGCAGCGAGGCGATCGACAGAGCTAATGAAAAACTGTTTTTT.

As regards this clone: The same CDR3 also results from other DNA sequences found in this sample. The DNA for the CDR3 is TGTGCCAGCAGCTTGACGGGAAGCTCCTACGAGCAGTACTTC. Its translation is CASSLTGSSYEQYF. The V and J genes are TRBV28 and TRBJ2-7; D is perhaps TRBD2 (5 bases). CDR1 and CDR2 (germline): MDHEN, SYDVKM. There are 14 residues in the CDR3. V lost 6 bases and J 0 bases, leaving 12 bases between the germline ends.

This chain uses TRBV4-1 with TRBJ1-2; TRBD1 matches at 8 bases. Per germline, CDR1 MGHRA and CDR2 YSYEKL. Trimming at V came to 1 base and at J to 4 bases, leaving 8 bases not matched to a gene. CDR3 length: 16 residues. CDR3 protein: CASSQVEAGGSYGYTF. CDR3 bases: TGCGCCAGCAGCCAAGTAGAGGCAGGGGGCAGCTATGGCTACACCTTC.

The V call is TRBV2, the J call TRBJ2-7, with TRBD1 identical over 12 bases. CDR1 and CDR2 from the germline V gene are SNHLY and FYNNEI. J was trimmed by 7 bases and V by 3 bases; bases with no gene match: 7. The CDR3 is made up of 15 amino acids. The CDR3: CASSDGGQGASEQYF. DNA of the CDR3: TGTGCCAGCAGTGACGGGGGACAGGGGGCATCAGAGCAGTACTTC. Full variable domain (outside the CDR3, taken from reference TRBV2 and TRBJ2-7): EPEVTQTPSHQVTQMGQEVILRCVPISNHLYFYWYRQILGQKVEFLVSFYNNEISEKSEIFDDQFSVERPDGSNFTLKIRSTKLEDSAMYFCASSDGGQGASEQYFGPGTRLTVT.

The V gene is TRBV4-1, the J gene TRBJ1-1; no clear D gene. Germline CDR1 MGHRA, CDR2 YSYEKL. The germline V and J ends were trimmed by 0 bases and 2 bases, with 7 bases remaining between them. This CDR3 contains 14 residues. CDR3 amino acids: CASSQEPFNTEAFF. The CDR3 nucleotides read TGCGCCAGCAGCCAAGAGCCGTTTAACACTGAAGCTTTCTTT.

The genes are TRBV27 and TRBJ2-7, with D possibly matching TRBD2 (6 bases). Germline values: CDR1 MNHEY, CDR2 SMNVEV (reference sequence). This CDR3 has 13 amino acids. Trimming cost V 7 bases and J 2 bases, with 12 bases left between them. The CDR3 loop is CASTPGGTYEQYF. DNA of the CDR3: TGTGCCAGCACCCCCGGCGGGACCTACGAGCAGTACTTC.

V is TRBV11-2 and J is TRBJ2-7; perhaps TRBD2 as D (5 bases). Germline V lookup: CDR1 SGHAT, CDR2 FQNNGV. Trimming left V 4 bases short and J 2 bases short, with 15 bases between. This CDR3 is built from 15 residues. In DNA form, the CDR3 reads TGTGCCAGCAGCTCCGAACTAGGAAGTGCCTACGAGCAGTACTTC. Protein product: CASSSELGSAYEQYF.

The gene calls are TRBV6-5 and TRBJ2-1; D gene ambiguous. Germline V CDR1 and CDR2: MNHEY, SVGAGI. The CDR3 loop spans 12 amino acids. V dropped 5 bases and J dropped 7 bases, with 9 bases sitting between them. The CDR3 nucleotides read TGTGCCAGCAGTCCCCCCGATAATGAGCAGTTCTTC. Translating gives CASSPPDNEQFF.

This clone has only one observation. This chain connects TRBV14 to TRBJ2-2, with 10 bases fitting TRBD2. CDR3 length: 20 residues. Germline V gives CDR1 SGHDN, CDR2 FVKESK. J gave up 0 bases and V 0 bases, and 10 bases lay outside the gene matches. The CDR3 coding sequence is TGTGCCAGCAGCCAAGATAGCCCCCTAGCGGGGGTCGCGAACACCGGGGAGCTGTTTTTT. Amino acid sequence: CASSQDSPLAGVANTGELFF.

The chain links TRBV7-3 to TRBJ1-1; no firm D call. Per germline, CDR1 SGHTA and CDR2 FQGTGA. This CDR3 contains 12 residues. V shed 1 base and J shed 6 bases, with 6 bases lying between them. This CDR3 reads CASSLRRAEAFF. Here the CDR3 DNA reads TGTGCCAGCAGCTTAAGGCGGGCTGAAGCTTTCTTT.

The chain employs TRBV7-6 and TRBJ2-1, with 8 bases fitting TRBD1. The CDR3 has 15 residues. Germline V gene data show CDR1 as SGHVS and CDR2 as FNYEAQ. J gave up 1 base and V 5 bases, and 4 bases lay outside the gene matches. The CDR3, as DNA: TGTGCCAGCAGCCCGACAGGGGAATCCTACAATGAGCAGTTCTTC. Translation: CASSPTGESYNEQFF.

The chain employs TRBV10-3 and TRBJ2-7, with 13 nucleotides matching TRBD2. The germline V gene encodes CDR1 ENHRY and CDR2 SYGVKD. Germline trimming cut 6 bases from V and 6 bases from J; bases unmatched to any gene: 5. The CDR3 has 14 amino acids. This CDR3 is CAISPLAGGPEQYF. CDR3 in DNA: TGTGCCATCAGCCCACTAGCGGGAGGGCCCGAGCAGTACTTC.

J is TRBJ2-3 and V is TRBV11-2; 9 positions match TRBD2. Unmatched junction bases numbered 8, after V lost 7 bases and J lost 3 bases. The CDR3 is made up of 15 amino acids. The germline CDR1 and CDR2 sequences are SGHAT and FQNNGV. The CDR3 region is CASTRAGGPTDTQYF. CDR3 DNA sequence: TGTGCCAGCACCCGGGCGGGAGGGCCGACAGATACGCAGTATTTT.